Following are 26 T cell receptor beta chains from one sample sequenced in a study of blood T cell repertoires in COVID-19. TCRdb's table, derived via immunoSEQ multiplex PCR, lists solely in-frame clones and lacks some. The data show under 350,000 clones, with around nine tenths seen just once and around 1.4% held by the top ten. The sequenced sample consisted of peripheral blood. The source is a man between 70 and 80 years old with acute or convalescent COVID-19.

The chain carries TRBV28 and TRBJ2-7, with 9 bases aligning to TRBD1. This CDR3 comprises 15 residues. After removal of 5 bases from V and 0 bases from J, the junction contained 5 bases not matched to a gene. Per germline, CDR1 MDHEN and CDR2 SYDVKM. The CDR3, as DNA: TGTGCCAGCAGTATTCCGGGACAGGGCTCCTACGAGCAGTACTTC. Amino acid sequence: CASSIPGQGSYEQYF.

This chain joins TRBV18 and TRBJ2-2, with D unclear. The CDR3 has 14 amino acids. The germline V gene has CDR1 KGHSH and CDR2 LQKENI. V lost 1 base and J 4 bases, leaving 7 bases between the germline ends. This chain's CDR3 is CASSPQQFTGELFF. The CDR3 DNA sequence: TGTGCCAGCTCACCACAACAGTTCACCGGGGAGCTGTTTTTT.

This sequence joins TRBV10-3 and TRBJ2-3; 11 positions match TRBD2. This CDR3 contains 13 residues. With V trimmed by 10 bases and J by 6 bases, 6 bases remained unmatched. Per germline, CDR1 ENHRY and CDR2 SYGVKD. The CDR3 loop reads CATLIAGGDTQYF. The CDR3 DNA sequence: TGTGCCACTTTAATAGCGGGAGGGGATACGCAGTATTTT.

CDR3: CASSQFSGTGGVGTEAFF. Here the CDR3 DNA reads TGCGCCAGCAGCCAGTTTTCCGGGACAGGGGGCGTGGGCACTGAAGCTTTCTTT. This chain links TRBV4-3 with TRBJ1-1, with 12 bases identical to TRBD1. V dropped 3 bases and J dropped 4; count of bases not matched to a gene: 12. The CDR3 is 18 residues long. From germline, CDR1 is LGHNA and CDR2 YSLEER.

The chain recombines TRBV6-1 with TRBJ1-2; possible D gene TRBD1, 6 bases. V was clipped by 3 bases and J by 0 bases, with 23 bases between them. This CDR3 has 19 residues. Germline assignment: CDR1 MNHNS and CDR2 SASEGT. The CDR3 DNA follows: TGTGCCAGCAGTGATCACCTCGGCGGGGGCGGACCCTCTAACTATGGCTACACCTTC. Its translation is CASSDHLGGGGPSNYGYTF.

This clone was recorded only once. The J gene is TRBJ1-5, the V gene TRBV28, with 8 bases lining up with TRBD1. Germline loops: CDR1 MDHEN, CDR2 SYDVKM. Losses at the gene ends were 1 base for V and 6 bases for J; bases not matched to a gene: 2. CDR3 size: 14 residues. The CDR3 loop is CASSLSTGVQPQHF. The CDR3 DNA reads as TGTGCCAGCAGTTTATCGACAGGGGTTCAGCCCCAGCATTTT.

The rearrangement joins TRBV12-3 or TRBV12-4 to TRBJ2-2; D is possibly TRBD2 (6 bases). The CDR3 spans 13 residues. V lost 6 bases, J lost 3 bases, and 8 bases lay in between. The CDR3 sequence is CASSWEDTGELFF. The CDR3 bases are TGTGCCAGCAGCTGGGAGGACACCGGGGAGCTGTTTTTT.

V and J are TRBV3-1 (or the pseudogene TRBV3-2) and TRBJ2-6; 9 nucleotides line up with TRBD1. The ends lost 10 bases at V and 0 bases at J; junction bases unmatched: 4. There are 15 residues in the CDR3. Germline CDR1 is LGHDT and CDR2 is YNNKEL (reference sequence). The CDR3: CATGQGISGANVLTF. CDR3 nucleotide sequence: TGTGCCACCGGACAGGGGATCTCTGGGGCCAACGTCCTGACTTTC.

This clone was observed a few times. V usage is TRBV7-2 and J usage is TRBJ1-5; a weak D match, TRBD1 (5 bases). Deletions cut 1 base from V and 1 base from J, with 5 bases between. CDR3 length: 14 residues. CDR1 and CDR2 (germline): SGHTA, FQGNSA. The CDR3 region is CASSLEGSNQPQHF. The CDR3 nucleotides read TGTGCCAGCAGCTTAGAGGGGAGCAATCAGCCCCAGCATTTT.

This chain connects TRBV4-2 to TRBJ1-3; tentatively, D is TRBD1 (5 bases). The germline CDR1 and CDR2 sequences are LGHNA and YNFKEQ. V shed 0 bases and J shed 2 bases, with 11 bases lying between them. CDR3 length: 16 residues. The CDR3 reads CASSQDTGDTGNTIYF. DNA of the CDR3: TGTGCCAGCAGCCAAGATACGGGGGATACTGGAAACACCATATATTTT.

This chain uses TRBV3-1 (or the pseudogene TRBV3-2) with TRBJ1-2; D uncertain. The length of the CDR3 is 14 residues. Trimming removed 4 bases from V and 4 bases from J, with 13 bases in between. Germline lookup yields CDR1 LGHDT and CDR2 YNNKEL (reference sequence). The CDR3 DNA sequence: TGTGCCAGCAGCCCGGGCCCCGGAGGCTATGGCTACACCTTC. It codes for CASSPGPGGYGYTF.

Concerning this clone itself: The sample holds other DNA sequences that translate to the same CDR3. V usage is TRBV12-3 or TRBV12-4 and J usage is TRBJ2-7; D gene uncertain. There are 11 residues in the CDR3. The V gene lost 4 bases and the J gene lost 3 bases, with 4 bases spanning the gap. CDR3 coding DNA: TGTGCCAGCAGTTCGTTCTACGAGCAGTACTTC. Encoded protein: CASSSFYEQYF.

This clone has only a few counts. The genes are TRBV9 and TRBJ2-1; 7 bases match TRBD2. The CDR3 consists of 16 residues. V lost 0 bases to trimming and J lost 2 bases; unmatched junction nucleotides: 5. The V gene's germline CDR1 is SGDLS and CDR2 YYNGEE. CDR3 protein: CASSVDQRGTYNEQFF. As DNA, the CDR3 is TGTGCCAGCAGCGTAGACCAGCGGGGAACCTACAATGAGCAGTTCTTC.

The chain has TRBV30 and TRBJ2-3; D unresolved. The CDR3 spans 12 residues. The V end lost 5 bases, the J end lost 6 bases, and 12 bases lay between the germline ends. Germline V gene data show CDR1 as GTSNPN and CDR2 as SVGIG (reference sequence). Here the CDR3 reads CAWGQNQDTQYF. The CDR3 DNA follows: TGTGCCTGGGGTCAAAACCAGGATACGCAGTATTTT.

The rearrangement links TRBV7-2 to TRBJ2-7, with D perhaps TRBD1 (6 bases). The CDR3 is 14 residues long. Germline loops: CDR1 SGHTA, CDR2 FQGNSA. The V and J ends lost 1 base and 4 bases respectively, with 11 bases between them. The CDR3 loop reads CASSLDRDMYEQYF. As DNA, the CDR3 is TGTGCCAGCAGCTTAGACCGGGACATGTACGAGCAGTACTTC.

This sequence joins TRBV27 and TRBJ2-2, with 8 bases aligning to TRBD2. The CDR3 length is 18 residues. The V and J ends lost 1 base and 5 bases, in that order; junction bases with no gene match: 12. Germline loops: CDR1 MNHEY, CDR2 SMNVEV (reference sequence). The CDR3 coding sequence is TGTGCCAGCAGTTTATTAACTGGGACTAGGGCTGTAACCGGGGAGCTGTTTTTT. It translates to CASSLLTGTRAVTGELFF.

This sequence joins TRBV7-3 and TRBJ2-2; 14 positions match TRBD2. With 5 bases clipped from V and 3 bases from J, the junction kept 11 bases outside the gene matches. Germline CDR1 and CDR2: SGHTA and FQGTGA. This CDR3 has 19 amino acids. CDR3: CASSPLPGLAGEHTGELFF. CDR3 coding DNA: TGTGCCAGCAGCCCTCTCCCGGGACTAGCGGGGGAACACACCGGGGAGCTGTTTTTT. The full variable domain, in which reference TRBV7-3 and TRBJ2-2 provide the parts outside the CDR3, is GAGVSQTPSNKVTEKGKYVELRCDPISGHTALYWYRQSLGQGPEFLIYFQGTGAADDSGLPNDRFFAVRPEGSVSTLKIQRTERGDSAVYLCASSPLPGLAGEHTGELFFGEGSRLTVL.

The rearrangement joins TRBV6-6 to TRBJ1-5, with unresolved D. Trimming shortened V by 6 bases and J by 8 bases, and 8 bases separated the two germline ends. The V gene's germline CDR1 is MNHNY and CDR2 SVGAGI (reference sequence). The CDR3 loop spans 11 amino acids. CDR3 sequence reads: CASSPSEPQHF. The CDR3 DNA is TGTGCCAGCAGCCCCTCGGAGCCCCAGCATTTT.

The chain uses TRBV9 and TRBJ2-2, with 9 bases matching TRBD1. Trimming took 1 base from V and 7 from J; bases not matched to a gene: 14. Germline CDR1 reads SGDLS; CDR2 reads YYNGEE. The CDR3 has 18 amino acids. DNA for the CDR3: TGTGCCAGCAGCGTAAAGATCGGACAGGGGATCGGTGGCGGGGAGCTGTTTTTT. It translates to CASSVKIGQGIGGGELFF.

The chain employs TRBV5-6 and TRBJ2-3; D gene ambiguous. V lost 2 bases and J 0 bases, leaving 7 bases between the germline ends. CDR3 length: 14 residues. Germline-derived CDR1 and CDR2 are SGHDT and YYEEEE. This CDR3 reads CASSLSSSTDTQYF. Written as DNA, the CDR3 is TGTGCCAGCAGCTTATCTTCGAGCACAGATACGCAGTATTTT. Using reference TRBV5-6 and TRBJ2-3 for the parts outside the CDR3, the full variable domain is DAGVTQSPTHLIKTRGQQVTLRCSPKSGHDTVSWYQQALGQGPQFIFQYYEEEERQRGNFPDRFSGHQFPNYSSELNVNALLLGDSALYLCASSLSSSTDTQYFGPGTRLTVL.

The chain couples TRBV10-3 to TRBJ1-4, with TRBD1 matching over 8 bases. The germline V gene has CDR1 ENHRY and CDR2 SYGVKD. This CDR3 has 17 amino acids. Losses at the gene ends were 8 bases for V and 0 bases for J; bases not matched to a gene: 11. The CDR3 sequence is CAIGDRGDPATNEKLFF. The CDR3 region has the DNA TGTGCCATCGGAGACAGGGGTGATCCTGCAACTAATGAAAAACTGTTTTTT.

V gene TRBV7-2 combines with J gene TRBJ2-1, with TRBD2 as a possible D gene (6 bases). The CDR3 totals 14 residues. V was pared by 5 bases and J by 3 bases, with 11 bases between. Germline CDR1 is SGHTA and CDR2 is FQGNSA. For the CDR3, the DNA is TGTGCCAGCAGCATCCAGGGACTCTACAATGAGCAGTTCTTC. This gives the protein CASSIQGLYNEQFF. Together with reference TRBV7-2 and TRBJ2-1, the CDR3 gives the full variable domain: GAGVSQSPSNKVTEKGKDVELRCDPISGHTALYWYRQSLGQGLEFLIYFQGNSAPDKSGLPSDRFSAERTGGSVSTLTIQRTQQEDSAVYLCASSIQGLYNEQFFGPGTRLTVL.

The chain uses TRBV18 and TRBJ2-7; perhaps TRBD1 as D (6 bases). Germline-derived CDR1 and CDR2 are KGHSH and LQKENI. The length of the CDR3 is 13 residues. Trimming removed 3 bases at V and 5 bases at J, with 11 bases between. Here the CDR3 DNA reads TGTGCCAGCTCACCGGGCAGACAGGACGAGCAGTACTTC. Its protein product is CASSPGRQDEQYF.

V usage is TRBV4-1 and J usage is TRBJ1-1; TRBD1 matches at 7 bases. Per germline, CDR1 MGHRA and CDR2 YSYEKL. V dropped 0 bases and J dropped 3; count of bases not matched to a gene: 7. This CDR3 comprises 16 residues. CDR3 residues: CASSQDINRGHTEAFF. As DNA, the CDR3 is TGCGCCAGCAGCCAAGATATCAACAGGGGCCACACTGAAGCTTTCTTT.

Only one count was recorded for this clone. This chain links TRBV6-2 or TRBV6-3 with TRBJ2-7, with 11 bases identical to TRBD2. From germline, CDR1 is MNHEY and CDR2 SVGEGT. V lost 5 bases and J lost 3; bases outside the gene matches: 9. The CDR3 length is 16 residues. The CDR3 DNA is TGTGCCAGCAGTGTAACCCCTAGCGGGGGGCTCTACGAGCAGTACTTC. As protein: CASSVTPSGGLYEQYF.

The chain joins TRBV12-3 or TRBV12-4 to TRBJ1-1, with D unclear. This CDR3 region has 12 residues. Trimming stripped 2 bases from V and 10 bases from J, with 11 bases between. The CDR3 coding sequence is TGTGCCAGCAGTTTATTAACTCTCGGAGCTTTCTTT. Its protein is CASSLLTLGAFF.